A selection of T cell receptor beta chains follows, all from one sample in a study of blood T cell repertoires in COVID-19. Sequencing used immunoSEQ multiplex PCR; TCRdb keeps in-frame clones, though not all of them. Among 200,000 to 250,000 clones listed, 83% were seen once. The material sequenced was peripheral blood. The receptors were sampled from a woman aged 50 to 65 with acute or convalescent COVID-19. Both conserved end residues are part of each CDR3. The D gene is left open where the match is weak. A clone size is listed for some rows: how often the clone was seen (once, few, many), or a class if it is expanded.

DNA: TGTGCCAGCAGTTTACTGGGCAGTGAAGCTTTCTTT
CDR3: CASSLLGSEAFF
V: TRBV28
D: NA
size: NA
J: TRBJ1-1

DNA: TGTGCCAGCAGTGACCCCGGGACACCGAAGGACGAGCAGTACTTC
CDR3: CASSDPGTPKDEQYF
V: TRBV6-1
D: NA
size: once
J: TRBJ2-7

DNA: TGTGCCAGCAGTACCCCGGGAGAGGGCCGCAGGTATGGCTATGGCTACACCTTC
CDR3: CASSTPGEGRRYGYGYTF
V: TRBV28
D: NA
size: NA
J: TRBJ1-2

DNA: TGCGCCAGCAGCATGGGACAGAGCTCCTATAATTCACCCCTCCACTTT
CDR3: CASSMGQSSYNSPLHF
V: TRBV5-1
D: TRBD1
size: NA
J: TRBJ1-6

DNA: TGTGCCAGCAGCGCCCTCCCTTCGGCCACGGAGGAGCAGTTCTTC
CDR3: CASSALPSATEEQFF
V: TRBV4-2
D: NA
size: NA
J: TRBJ2-1

DNA: TGTGCCAGCAGCCAAGTTCCTAGCGGGAGTATTTACGAGCAGTACTTC
CDR3: CASSQVPSGSIYEQYF
V: TRBV4-2
D: TRBD2
size: NA
J: TRBJ2-7

DNA: TGTGCCAGCAGCCCTCGACAGGGGAAGGAGACCCAGTACTTC
CDR3: CASSPRQGKETQYF
V: TRBV5-5
D: TRBD1
size: NA
J: TRBJ2-5

DNA: TGTGCCAGCAGTTTGTTCTCCGGGGAGCTGTTTTTT
CDR3: CASSLFSGELFF
V: TRBV28
D: NA
size: NA
J: TRBJ2-2

DNA: TGTGCCAGCAGCCAAGAAGGCGGGGGGGCCTACGAGCAGTACTTC
CDR3: CASSQEGGGAYEQYF
V: TRBV3-1/TRBV3-2
D: TRBD2
size: NA
J: TRBJ2-7

DNA: TGTGCCAGCAGTCCTACTAGCGGGGGATACTTCAGCACAGATACGCAGTATTTT
CDR3: CASSPTSGGYFSTDTQYF
V: TRBV6-6
D: TRBD2
size: NA
J: TRBJ2-3

DNA: TGTGCCAGCAGCTTAGCCTTTCAGGGCAGTGAGCAGTTCTTC
CDR3: CASSLAFQGSEQFF
V: TRBV11-1
D: NA
size: NA
J: TRBJ2-1

DNA: TGCGCCAGCAGCTTGTCGGGACTAGCGGGCAATGAGCAGTTCTTC
CDR3: CASSLSGLAGNEQFF
V: TRBV5-1
D: TRBD2
size: NA
J: TRBJ2-1

DNA: TGTGCCGGCAGTGTGGGCCTAGCGGGGGATGATACGCAGTATTTT
CDR3: CAGSVGLAGDDTQYF
V: TRBV2
D: TRBD2
size: NA
J: TRBJ2-3

DNA: TGTGCCAGCAGTTTATTTTCAGTGAACACTGAAGCTTTCTTT
CDR3: CASSLFSVNTEAFF
V: TRBV28
D: NA
size: NA
J: TRBJ1-1

DNA: TGTGCCAGCAGCTTAGAGGACAGGACCTTTAACACCGGGGAGCTGTTTTTT
CDR3: CASSLEDRTFNTGELFF
V: TRBV7-9
D: TRBD1
size: NA
J: TRBJ2-2

DNA: TGCGCCAGCAGCGGGACTAGCGGCCGTTCCGAGCAGTTCTTC
CDR3: CASSGTSGRSEQFF
V: TRBV5-1
D: TRBD2
size: NA
J: TRBJ2-1

DNA: TGTGCCAGCAGGCCGATGACAGGGATGTGGGAAAAACTGTTTTTT
CDR3: CASRPMTGMWEKLFF
V: TRBV28
D: TRBD1
size: NA
J: TRBJ1-4

DNA: TGTGCCTTCGCCTCGGGACAGGGGGGTGATACGCAGTATTTT
CDR3: CAFASGQGGDTQYF
V: TRBV19
D: TRBD1
size: NA
J: TRBJ2-3

DNA: TGTGCCAGCAGTAGCCTTACAGGGGGAGGTCAGCCCCAGCATTTT
CDR3: CASSSLTGGGQPQHF
V: TRBV6-5
D: TRBD1
size: NA
J: TRBJ1-5

DNA: TGCAGTGCTACCCCGGCGGGGGCCCAGTACTTC
CDR3: CSATPAGAQYF
V: TRBV20-1
D: TRBD2
size: NA
J: TRBJ2-5

DNA: TGTGCCAGTAGGGGCGGGAGCGTAGCCAAAAACATTCAGTACTTC
CDR3: CASRGGSVAKNIQYF
V: TRBV19
D: TRBD2
size: NA
J: TRBJ2-4

DNA: TGCGCCAGCAGCTCAACCTCGGACAGATACAATGAGCAGTTCTTC
CDR3: CASSSTSDRYNEQFF
V: TRBV5-1
D: NA
size: NA
J: TRBJ2-1

DNA: TGTGCCAGCAGCCGGATACTAGCGGGATTCCACGAGCAGTACTTC
CDR3: CASSRILAGFHEQYF
V: TRBV6-6
D: TRBD2
size: few
J: TRBJ2-7

DNA: TGTGCCAGCAGCATAGGGACAATAAGTAATCAGCCCCAGCATTTT
CDR3: CASSIGTISNQPQHF
V: TRBV5-6
D: NA
size: NA
J: TRBJ1-5

DNA: TGTGCCAGCAGTGACCAGGGGAACGGCTACACCTTC
CDR3: CASSDQGNGYTF
V: TRBV6-1
D: NA
size: NA
J: TRBJ1-2

DNA: TGTGCCAGCAGTTACGTAGACAGGGGCGGCTATGGCTACACCTTC
CDR3: CASSYVDRGGYGYTF
V: TRBV6-5
D: TRBD1
size: NA
J: TRBJ1-2

DNA: TGTGCCAGCAGGGGGCCTTCGCAGTCCTACGAGCAGTACTTC
CDR3: CASRGPSQSYEQYF
V: TRBV6-5
D: NA
size: NA
J: TRBJ2-7

DNA: TGTGCCAGTTTAAGGGGTAATACCGGGGAGCTGTTTTTT
CDR3: CASLRGNTGELFF
V: TRBV27
D: NA
size: NA
J: TRBJ2-2

DNA: TGTGCCAGTAGTATCGGTTTTAGGGACACCCTCTACGAGCAGTACTTC
CDR3: CASSIGFRDTLYEQYF
V: TRBV19
D: NA
size: NA
J: TRBJ2-7

DNA: TGCGCCAGCAGCCAGTGGGGGAGGACAAAAGCCACAATAAGCACAGATACGCAGTATTTT
CDR3: CASSQWGRTKATISTDTQYF
V: TRBV4-3
D: NA
size: NA
J: TRBJ2-3

DNA: TGTGCCAGCAGCTCCCCGGGGGGGTCAGATACGCAGTATTTT
CDR3: CASSSPGGSDTQYF
V: TRBV5-4
D: TRBD2
size: NA
J: TRBJ2-3

DNA: TGTGCCAGCAGCACACAGGATTTATATTATGGCTACACCTTC
CDR3: CASSTQDLYYGYTF
V: TRBV28
D: NA
size: NA
J: TRBJ1-2

DNA: TGTGCCAGCAGCCAAGTTTCGGGAGCGGCAGATACGCAGTATTTT
CDR3: CASSQVSGAADTQYF
V: TRBV3-1/TRBV3-2
D: NA
size: NA
J: TRBJ2-3

DNA: TGTGCCAGCAGTGTGCAGAACGGCTACACCTTC
CDR3: CASSVQNGYTF
V: TRBV25-1
D: NA
size: NA
J: TRBJ1-2

DNA: TGTGCCAGTAGTATGTGGCCTCCCGATCAGCCCCAGCATTTT
CDR3: CASSMWPPDQPQHF
V: TRBV19
D: NA
size: NA
J: TRBJ1-5

DNA: TGTGCCTGGAAGCTCCCCGGGGGCTATGGCTACACCTTC
CDR3: CAWKLPGGYGYTF
V: TRBV30
D: NA
size: few
J: TRBJ1-2

DNA: TGCGCCAGCAGCCAATCTCCGGACAGATACTACGAGCAGTACTTC
CDR3: CASSQSPDRYYEQYF
V: TRBV4-1
D: NA
size: NA
J: TRBJ2-7

DNA: TGCAGTGCTCGTGGACCGGAGGAGGGCACTGAAGCTTTCTTT
CDR3: CSARGPEEGTEAFF
V: TRBV20-1
D: NA
size: NA
J: TRBJ1-1

DNA: TGTGCCAGCAGCTTTTACCCCCCCACGATTTCAGACAGGGCCGGGGAGCTGTTTTTT
CDR3: CASSFYPPTISDRAGELFF
V: TRBV5-5
D: TRBD1
size: once
J: TRBJ2-2

DNA: TGTGCCAGCAGTCCGCCGTGGGGGGGGACAAGAGTATACGAGCAGTACTTC
CDR3: CASSPPWGGTRVYEQYF
V: TRBV28
D: NA
size: once
J: TRBJ2-7

DNA: TGTGCCAGCCGGGTCGGGGGGTTCGGTGGCTACACCTTC
CDR3: CASRVGGFGGYTF
V: TRBV6-5
D: NA
size: NA
J: TRBJ1-2

DNA: TGTGCCAGCAGCTTTGGGGGGGGACTTCAGCCCCAGCATTTT
CDR3: CASSFGGGLQPQHF
V: TRBV5-4
D: NA
size: few
J: TRBJ1-5

DNA: TGTGCCAGCCGGGCTGCGGGGGGGAGGAGGGAGACCCAGTACTTC
CDR3: CASRAAGGRRETQYF
V: TRBV5-4
D: TRBD2
size: NA
J: TRBJ2-5

DNA: TGTGCCAGCAGCTTGGTCGGTCCGAACACTGAAGCTTTCTTT
CDR3: CASSLVGPNTEAFF
V: TRBV11-2
D: NA
size: NA
J: TRBJ1-1

DNA: TGTGCCAGCAGCTTATTCTCCAGGAACACCGGGGAGCTGTTTTTT
CDR3: CASSLFSRNTGELFF
V: TRBV11-2
D: NA
size: few
J: TRBJ2-2

DNA: TGTGCCAGCAGACTCACAGGGTACGAGCAGTACTTC
CDR3: CASRLTGYEQYF
V: TRBV3-1/TRBV3-2
D: NA
size: once
J: TRBJ2-7

DNA: TGCGCCAGCAGCCAAGACAGGGGGCGGAGTGGCTACACCTTC
CDR3: CASSQDRGRSGYTF
V: TRBV4-1
D: TRBD1
size: few
J: TRBJ1-2